A single TCR beta chain is shown here with its context. The data derive from a study of blood T cell repertoires in COVID-19. Across the study: Acute and convalescent COVID-19 samples came from the United States, Italy and Spain. T cells, B-cell-depleted T cells, or PBMCs provided the cDNA or gDNA that served as material.

As handled by the study authors: Reference gene primer amplification gave estimated nucleated cell counts. Clones were read by immunoSEQ multiplex PCR, and TCRdb kept only the in-frame ones, dropping some. V and J calls and clone size come straight from that table; D and trimming were deduced from the DNA. The table lists tens of thousands of clones, about 83% of them singletons. Enrolled during active infection, Seattle patients were then followed longitudinally. This CDR3 contains 16 residues. The ends lost 3 bases at V and 0 bases at J; junction bases unmatched: 3. Germline CDR1 and CDR2: WSHSY and SAAADI.

This sequence originates from a man in his sixties or seventies with COVID-19, enrolled during active disease. The specimen sequenced was peripheral blood. The chain joins TRBV10-2 to TRBJ2-1; 9 bases map to TRBD2. The chain's CDR3 is CASSDFSGSSYNEQFF. The CDR3 DNA reads as TGCGCCAGCAGTGATTTTAGCGGGAGCTCCTACAATGAGCAGTTCTTC.